The source of this T cell receptor beta chain is a study of shared clonotypes between healthy human individuals. Naive CD8 cells comprised CD45RO-negative, CCR7-positively selected cells, excluding terminally differentiated effector memory CD45RA+ cells. Points on this clone: Its target is not known.

Broader study findings: Clonotypes shared by all four sorted-subset donors had higher generation probabilities than non-shared clonotypes.

The table came from immunoSEQ multiplex PCR; TCRdb's copy has only in-frame clones and leaves some out. The sample includes around 560,000 clones, about 95% of them seen just once. V dropped 3 bases and J dropped 6 bases, with 15 bases sitting between them. The CDR3 is 14 residues long. The germline gives CDR1 MNHEY, CDR2 SMNVEV (reference sequence). The clonotype comes from a woman under 40 in good health. J is TRBJ2-7 and V is TRBV27; no clear D. The sample taken for sequencing was naive CD8+ T cells sorted from blood. The CDR3 region is CASSLVTQPGEQYF. The DNA for the CDR3 is TGTGCCAGCAGTTTGGTGACTCAGCCAGGCGAGCAGTACTTC.